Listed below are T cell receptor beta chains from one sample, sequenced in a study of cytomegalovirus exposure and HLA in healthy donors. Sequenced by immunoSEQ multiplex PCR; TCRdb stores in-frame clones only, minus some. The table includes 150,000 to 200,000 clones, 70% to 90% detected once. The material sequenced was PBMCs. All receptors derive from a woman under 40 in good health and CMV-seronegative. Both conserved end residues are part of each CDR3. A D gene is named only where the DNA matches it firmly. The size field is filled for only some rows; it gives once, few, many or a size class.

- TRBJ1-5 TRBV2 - CASSEGRGSNQPQHF TGTGCCAGCAGTGAAGGCAGGGGAAGCAATCAGCCCCAGCATTTT
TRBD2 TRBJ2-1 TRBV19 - CASSRREGNNEQFF TGTGCCAGTAGTAGGCGGGAGGGAAACAATGAGCAGTTCTTC
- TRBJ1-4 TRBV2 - CASSVVQPNEKLFF TGTGCCAGCAGTGTAGTACAGCCTAATGAAAAACTGTTTTTT
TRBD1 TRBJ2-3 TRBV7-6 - CASSDRGLDTQYF TGTGCCAGCAGCGACAGGGGGTTAGATACGCAGTATTTT
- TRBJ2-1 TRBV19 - CASRGYNEQFF TGTGCCAGTAGGGGGTACAATGAGCAGTTCTTC
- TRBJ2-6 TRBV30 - CAWNRERGANVLTF TGTGCCTGGAACAGGGAGCGTGGGGCCAACGTCCTGACTTTC
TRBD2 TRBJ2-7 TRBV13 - CASKPGLVSEQYF TGTGCCAGCAAACCGGGACTAGTTAGCGAGCAGTACTTC
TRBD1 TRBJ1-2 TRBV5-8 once CASSLRGQEVGYTF TGTGCCAGCAGCTTAAGGGGACAGGAGGTTGGCTACACCTTC
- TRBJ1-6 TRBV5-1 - CASSSSGTWDSPLHF TGCGCCAGCAGCTCCTCCGGGACTTGGGATTCACCCCTCCACTTT
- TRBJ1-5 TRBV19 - CASSIAGAGGNQPQHF TGTGCCAGTAGTATAGCAGGGGCGGGGGGCAATCAGCCCCAGCATTTT
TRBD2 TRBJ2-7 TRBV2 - CASSDPIYSGGSYEQYF TGTGCCAGCAGTGACCCGATATATAGCGGGGGATCCTACGAGCAGTACTTC
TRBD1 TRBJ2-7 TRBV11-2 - CASSSGMGGTGNDEQYF TGTGCCAGCAGCTCGGGAATGGGGGGGACAGGGAACGACGAGCAGTACTTC
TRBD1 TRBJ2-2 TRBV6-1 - CASSEGTGGTGELFF TGTGCCAGCAGTGAAGGGACAGGGGGCACCGGGGAGCTGTTTTTT
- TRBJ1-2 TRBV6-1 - CASRKNDVNYGYTF TGTGCCAGCAGGAAGAACGACGTTAACTATGGCTACACCTTC
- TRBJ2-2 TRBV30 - CAWSVGAGERWELFF TGTGCCTGGAGTGTAGGGGCAGGGGAAAGGTGGGAGCTGTTTTTT
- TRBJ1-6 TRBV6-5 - CASSYSIWGKGSPLHF TGTGCCAGCAGTTACTCGATTTGGGGGAAAGGATCACCCCTCCACTTT
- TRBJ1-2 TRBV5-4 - CASSFGNNGASYGYTF TGTGCCAGCAGCTTCGGGAATAACGGCGCGAGTTATGGCTACACCTTC